This T cell receptor beta chain is from a study of blood T cell repertoires in COVID-19. The study drew participants aged about 18 to 90 years from roughly 25 US areas. Participant-given clinical history determined each cohort assignment. Profiled with immunoSEQ multiplex PCR; TCRdb holds only in-frame clones, not every one. Of fewer than 200,000 clones detected, roughly 80% appear once; the ten largest clones hold approximately 12%. Looked up from germline, CDR1 is SGDLS and CDR2 is YYNGEE. The CDR3 has 15 residues. After removal of 3 bases from V and 0 bases from J, the junction contained 4 bases not matched to a gene.

The rearrangement uses TRBV9 and TRBJ2-5; 8 positions agree with TRBD1. This sequence was found in a man aged 45-65 years who had recovered from COVID-19. Sequenced input: PBMCs or T cells enriched from blood (not recorded which). The CDR3 DNA is TGTGCCAGCAGCGCACGGGACAGGTACCAAGAGACCCAGTACTTC. Amino acids: CASSARDRYQETQYF.